This T cell receptor beta chain derives from a study of blood T cell repertoires in COVID-19. Study-wide context: The United States, Italy and Spain provided the acute and convalescent COVID-19 samples.

Study processing details: For nucleated cells, counts were estimated from reference gene primer amplification. Assay: immunoSEQ multiplex PCR; the TCRdb copy retains only in-frame clones and omits some. V and J calls and clone size are as listed in that table; D and trimming were resolved from the DNA. Of a few hundred thousand clones detected, 90% appear once; the ten largest clones hold 2.1%. Germline V lookup: CDR1 SQVTM, CDR2 ANQGSEA. V lost 4 bases and J lost 4, with 8 bases in between. CDR3 length: 11 amino acids. The sample taken for sequencing was peripheral blood. J is TRBJ2-7 and V is TRBV29-1; D remains unclear. The sequence was obtained from a woman aged 55-75 years with COVID-19, enrolled during active disease. The CDR3 sequence is CSVVLEYEQYF. In DNA, the CDR3 is TGCAGCGTTGTTCTTGAGTACGAGCAGTACTTC.